This note documents a single T cell receptor (beta chain) sequence. Its antigen has not been determined. Per-nucleotide qualities are absent, and no much larger clonotype sits a single base away. Reading from cysteine to phenylalanine, the CDR3 counts 15 amino acids. The sequence is cut down to CDR3 DNA, 45 bases in frame from base 1. V lost 4 bases and J lost 4 bases, and the count of bases not matched to a germline gene is 5. CDR1 and CDR2 are drawn from the germline V gene: SNHLY, FYNNEI. Library creation used the immunoSEQ multiplex PCR assay. For the multiplex PCR, a mixture combining 60 forward primers for TCR Vbeta segments and 13 reverse primers for TCR Jbeta segments was used. The CDR3 region of rearranged TCR beta genes was amplified from genomic DNA with a multiplex PCR assay. On the Illumina HiSeq System, the amplified TCR beta libraries were sequenced as 87-base-pair reads. On the study's bioinformatics: In a later analysis, tens of millions of unique TCR beta chains were counted across the roughly 700 repertoires, and roughly 11 million of these chains were shared by at least two donors. A nearest-neighbor algorithm error-corrected the raw reads and collapsed the reads into unique sequences, merging closely related sequences to remove PCR and sequencing errors. V, D and J gene segments were assigned by aligning CDR3 sequences to IMGT reference sequences. For a sequence to be retained, a match of at least six nucleotides to both a V gene segment and a J gene segment was required. Rearrangements were called productive when the CDR3 lacked stop codons and stayed in frame with V and J; all others were non-productive. CDR3 was defined by IMGT convention, running from the second conserved V-encoded cysteine to the conserved J-encoded phenylalanine. In an earlier analysis of approximately 500 of the donors, sequences lacking an unambiguous match to a single V gene segment were excluded. An earlier analysis of a few hundred of the donors called V segments functional above 56.7% productive rearrangements and segregating when the between-donor standard deviation exceeded 5%. A statistical classification framework was built for diagnosing cytomegalovirus status from the catalog of TCR beta chain sequences. V and J gene assignment, in a later analysis, came from comparing TCR nucleotide sequences with IMGT/GENE-DB human TR gene sequences. A later analysis assigned CDR3 sequences and most-parsimonious VDJ recombination scenarios with the TCRdist pipeline. A later analysis defined each TCR beta chain by its CDR3 amino acid sequence plus V-gene family, and excluded reads lacking a unique V-gene family. To address suspected cross-contamination and a sequencing artifact, a later analysis removed around 600 highly shared, low-generation-probability nucleotide sequences. In a later analysis, a clonal expansion index for each public chain was calculated from normalized within-repertoire ranks of inferred template counts. In a later analysis, generation probabilities were computed using a VDJ recombination model fitted to out-of-frame rearrangements, and the results were checked against IGoR. A later analysis scored TCR-TCR, TCR-HLA and TCR-CMV co-occurrence with hypergeometric tests, applying a repertoire-size bias correction to TCR pairs. To estimate false discovery rates, a later analysis permuted the HLA or CMV assignments 20 times. In a later analysis, co-occurring TCRs were grouped using DBSCAN, and TCRdist sequence similarity was added for clustering within HLA-allele-positive subsets. Repertoires with fewer than 30,000 or more than 120,000 public chains, plus five repertoires with anomalous nucleotide sharing, were excluded from co-occurrence clustering. What TCRdb holds here is the immuneACCESS table cut down to in-frame rearrangements. Part of the clones is not present; checked against another copy, under half of the missing clones reflect an unresolved V gene, and the others are unexplained. D and trimming were read from the DNA, whereas the V and J calls and clone size are those reported in that table. This sample lists about 120,000 clones; roughly 66% were detected once. The ten largest clones represent 2% to 2.5% of the sample.

The cohort comprised around 690 healthy bone marrow donors. At the time of sampling, every cohort member was nominally healthy, though immune exposures that went unrecorded were likely present. The donor was CMV seronegative and was included in the group of 352 seronegative cohort members. A peripheral blood sample was provided by each donor, and peripheral blood mononuclear cells were used for TCR beta sequencing. The Qiagen DNeasy Blood Extraction Kit was used to extract genomic DNA from the blood cell samples. The data originate from a study of cytomegalovirus exposure and HLA in healthy donors (dated by TCRdb to about 2017). In terms of the full investigation: In an earlier analysis of 587 of the donors, approximately 300 Gb of sequence data and some 120 million unique TCR beta sequences from about 180 million T cells were reported. An early release covering about 600 HLA-typed donors comprised about 300 gigabases of sequencing data and 85 million to 100 million unique TCR sequences. The genetic ancestry cluster associated with self-reported Caucasian donors included around 76% of the approximately 430 genotyped donors. The aim of the study was to test whether cataloging public T cell receptors could identify signatures of past pathogen exposure. The study used immunosequencing to profile the T cell repertoires of some 600 subjects and linked those repertoires to cytomegalovirus serostatus. Along with the approximately 700-subject first cohort, a separate validation cohort of over a hundred different subjects was used. The study combined high-throughput TCR immunosequencing, statistical association of individual TCRs with disease status, and machine learning to predict cytomegalovirus infection status. To study patterns of TCR occurrence, a later analysis re-analyzed previously published TCR beta repertoires from around 660 donors and added high-resolution HLA genotyping. The later analysis used no new phenotypic data to find candidate immune exposures, relying instead on TCR beta sequences and their occurrence across donors. An earlier analysis of several hundred of the donors used high-throughput TCR beta sequencing to judge whether each TCR beta V gene segment behaved as functional or pseudogenic. Donor age, sex, ethnicity and CMV serostatus were collected together with the repertoire data. Genome-wide SNP genotypes for about 65% of the 666 donors were used in a later genetic analysis, which treated that subset as a discovery cohort. Every repertoire in the discovery cohort had been generated on one and the same sequencing platform. HLA typing covered class I and class II loci at four-digit resolution. The number of donors typed differed by locus, with roughly 620-630 for A, B, C, DRB1 and DQB1, over 500 for DQA1, 600 to 610 for DPA1, and around 430 for DPB1. Roughly five DR-DQ haplotypes were handled as single units for association and clustering because linkage in the cohort was strong. On average, 235,054 unique TCR beta nucleotide sequences were sequenced per donor among about 400 genotyped donors of the cohort, with roughly 18% of those sequences being non-productive.

Results and caveats for the whole study, not just this receptor: At a false discovery rate of 0.05, a later analysis linked some 18,000 TCR beta sequences to specific HLA alleles. According to the authors, the approach could potentially be generalized to other disease states and immunological phenotypes. While some public TCRs were present in many individuals, most TCR sequences turned up only very rarely across donors. Some IMGT-functional V segments, including TRBV6-2 and TRBV6-3, could not be told apart with the 87-base-pair reads, so those segments were excluded. In a later analysis, several top co-occurrence clusters were reported to appear linked to parvovirus B19, influenza, CMV and Epstein-Barr virus. In a later analysis, HLA-associated TCR beta chains showed more clonal expansion and lower generation probabilities than non-associated chains that were equally common. In an earlier analysis of some 640 of the donors, most TCR beta V segments were observed in productive rearrangements about 87% or about 30% of the time, broadly matching IMGT annotations. In a later genetic analysis, fewer N-insertions in productive TCRs were reported among donors in an Asian-associated ancestry cluster than the approximately 630-donor mean. Strong co-occurrence of HLA alleles, especially DR and DQ, made assigning TCR associations to individual alleles difficult. Because counts were too low, roughly 17 rarely observed V segments, including chromosome 9 orphons, were left out of the earlier analysis of 587 of the donors. A group of highly shared sequence variants was considered likely to be a technical artifact of the sequencing pipeline. Linkage disequilibrium might explain the correlated functional status among segregating V segments, but an unknown experimental factor could not be excluded. CMV serostatus was the only immune exposure information available for the cohort. A further reported finding was that TCR beta sequences accurately predicted the HLA-A and HLA-B alleles for most subjects in the first cohort. According to a later analysis, most CMV-associated TCR beta chains appeared to be HLA-restricted, and the HLA associations seemed to be driven largely by CMV exposure. HLA typing was unavailable for some donors at each locus, so association tests used only the typed subset. The presence/absence analyses assumed that sequencing depth was roughly uniform across donors, and that assumption may not be true. In a later analysis, TCR association rates were found to vary across HLA loci, with the most associated TCRs seen for DRB1 alleles and the fewest for HLA-C alleles. The classifier was reported to diagnose cytomegalovirus status with high specificity and sensitivity in both the original cohort and the validation cohort. The cohort was sequenced for TCR beta chains only, and without alpha or paired-chain data the features that could be detected were limited. A few of the identified cytomegalovirus-associated TCR beta chains were confirmed in vitro to be specific for cytomegalovirus antigens. A total of some 180 TCR beta chains were listed by the study as associated with cytomegalovirus. An association between a missense DCLRE1C variant and V-gene and J-gene trimming of TCR beta chains was found in a later genetic analysis and replicated in an independent cohort.

The sequence came from a woman aged 25 to 39 in good health and CMV-seronegative. What was sequenced was PBMCs. Rearrangement joined TRBV2 to TRBJ2-5; 11 junctional bases match TRBD2. The DNA is as follows: TGTGCCAGCAGTGTTGGGACTAGCGGCCGAGAGACCCAGTACTTC. This translates into CASSVGTSGRETQYF.